This T cell receptor beta chain was observed in a study of T-cell memory formation after mild COVID-19. Germline trimming cut 9 bases from V and 0 bases from J; bases unmatched to any gene: 9. The CDR3 length is 15 residues. Study-wide results and limits: Clones that shrank (day 15 to 85) were balanced CD4/CD8, whereas later expanders leaned CD4+. A second wave of clones peaked on day 37, and their SARS-CoV-2 specificity went unconfirmed. In pre-infection memory, a portion of responding clones appeared, which suggested that cross-reactive memory joined.

TCRdb ran MiXCR on the 5' RACE reads and lists one entry per CDR3 protein. Here the sample spans about 350,000 distinct CDR3 sequences, approximately 14% being singletons. Worth noting for this clonotype: Its antigen is not identified.

What was sequenced was PBMCs or a T cell subset sorted from them (not recorded which). The genes are TRBV12-3 or TRBV12-4 and TRBJ1-2; 8 nucleotides match TRBD1. The receptor comes from a man in his late teens or twenties who had mild COVID-19 (a few samples of this study predate the infection). Cell type and time point are not known. The CDR3 loop reads CASSDREGSNYGYTF. The CDR3, as DNA: TGTGCCAGTTCGGACAGGGAAGGATCTAACTATGGCTACACCTTC.